The 22 T cell receptor beta chains listed next were all sequenced from one sample in a study of ipilimumab plus nivolumab after autologous stem cell transplantation listed by TCRdb under 2021. The library came from the immunoSEQ multiplex PCR assay. Imported from immuneACCESS, the table was reduced by TCRdb to in-frame sequences with V and J called. These copies leave out some clones; in studies compared against another copy, an unresolved V gene accounts for under half, and the cause of the remainder is not known. The sample contains about 15,000 clones, about 70% of them found a single time. About 10% of the sample is held by the ten biggest clonotypes. This sample comprised PBMCs, obtained in a trial of ipilimumab plus nivolumab as post-transplant consolidation. These receptors originate from a male donor with primary mediastinal lymphoma.

This clone was counted once. The rearrangement joins TRBV7-8 to TRBJ2-3, with TRBD2 identical over 8 bases. Germline CDR1 is SGHVS and CDR2 is FQNEAQ. CDR3 length: 16 amino acids. V dropped 5 bases and J dropped 3; count of bases not matched to a gene: 10. The CDR3 region has the DNA TGTGCCAGCAGCGCGCAAGCGGGGGATTTAACAGATACGCAGTATTTT. This gives the protein CASSAQAGDLTDTQYF.

The chain carries TRBV10-3 and TRBJ1-5, with D possibly TRBD1 on 5 matching bases. CDR1 ENHRY and CDR2 SYGVKD come from the germline V gene. Between the trimmed V and J ends, which lost 0 bases and 5 bases, there was a span of 5 bases. The CDR3 consists of 13 residues. The CDR3 spells CAISESRDQPQHF. CDR3 in DNA: TGTGCCATCAGTGAGTCCAGGGATCAGCCCCAGCATTTT.

The gene calls are TRBV5-1 and TRBJ2-3, with D possibly TRBD1 on 6 matching bases. CDR3 length: 14 amino acids. The germline V and J ends were trimmed by 6 bases and 5 bases, with 16 bases remaining between them. The germline CDR1 and CDR2 sequences are SGHRS and YFSETQ. The DNA of the CDR3 is TGCGCCAGCAAGGTGGCAGGGGCTAGAGATACGCAGTATTTT. Residues: CASKVAGARDTQYF.

The V call is TRBV29-1, the J call TRBJ2-7; 8 bases fit TRBD2. Trimming removed 3 bases from V and 3 bases from J; junction bases left unmatched: 10. Germline lookup yields CDR1 SQVTM and CDR2 ANQGSEA. The CDR3 loop spans 15 amino acids. In nucleotides, the CDR3 is TGCAGCGTTGAGGATGATGCGGGAGGTTTCTACGAGCAGTACTTC. This translates into CSVEDDAGGFYEQYF.

The chain joins TRBV5-4 to TRBJ2-7; TRBD1 matches 8 bases. This CDR3 has 14 residues. The V gene end was trimmed by 0 bases and the J gene end by 1 base; junction bases not matched to a gene: 0. CDR1 SGHNT and CDR2 YYREEE come from the germline V gene (reference sequence). The chain's CDR3 is CASSLGDRSYEQYF. The CDR3 DNA is TGTGCCAGCAGCTTGGGGGACAGGTCCTACGAGCAGTACTTC.

With regard to this clone: The junction shows a germline mismatch at one end, possibly a read error. The V gene is TRBV7-7, the J gene TRBJ2-3; 7 bases map to TRBD1. CDR3 length: 16 residues. The germline gives CDR1 SSHAT, CDR2 FNYEAQ (reference sequence). CDR3 in DNA: TGTGCTAGCAGCCCCAGTGGGACAGACAGCTTAGATACGCAGTATTTT. This encodes CASSPSGTDSLDTQYF.

The chain has TRBV21-1 and TRBJ1-5; no DNA check was done on the table's D call, TRBD1. TRBV21-1 is termed a pseudogene. There are 11 residues in the CDR3. CDR3 loop: CASTIDKSQHF. CDR3 in DNA: TGTGCCAGCACAATAGACAAGTCCCAGCATTTT.

The chain joins TRBV19 to TRBJ2-3, with D maybe TRBD2 (6 bases). V gave up 3 bases and J gave up 6 bases, with 13 bases separating them. Germline CDR1 reads LNHDA; CDR2 reads SQIVND (reference sequence). CDR3 length: 14 amino acids. The CDR3 DNA sequence: TGTGCCAGTAGTATCCTGAGCCGGGGGGATACGCAGTATTTT. Amino acids: CASSILSRGDTQYF.

This rearrangement joins TRBV2 to TRBJ2-3, with D perhaps TRBD2 (6 bases). V was shortened by 6 bases and J by 2 bases, with 9 bases between the two germline ends. The CDR3 spans 13 residues. CDR1 and CDR2 (germline): SNHLY, FYNNEI. As DNA, the CDR3 is TGTGCCAGCAGCGGGGACTTCACAGATACGCAGTATTTT. This codes for CASSGDFTDTQYF.

This clone was detected only once. The chain employs TRBV25-1 and TRBJ1-5, with TRBD1 as a possible D gene (5 bases). CDR3 size: 13 residues. Germline V gene lookup returns CDR1 MGHDK and CDR2 SYGVNS. The V end was cut by 5 bases, the J end by 5 bases, with 10 bases between. The CDR3 loop is CASSPWGDQPQHF. Here the CDR3 DNA reads TGTGCCAGCAGTCCATGGGGGGATCAGCCCCAGCATTTT.

The chain joins TRBV6-1 to TRBJ2-2, with no clear D. The V and J ends lost 3 bases and 9 bases respectively, with 5 bases between them. Germline assignment: CDR1 MNHNS and CDR2 SASEGT. The CDR3 is 11 residues long. CDR3 sequence: CASSDLRELFF. The CDR3 coding sequence is TGTGCCAGCAGTGATCTGAGGGAGCTGTTTTTT.

The rearrangement uses TRBV6-5 and TRBJ1-2; TRBD1 matches at 7 bases. CDR3 length: 13 residues. CDR1 is MNHEY and CDR2 is SVGAGI in the germline V gene. Trimming cost V 6 bases and J 3 bases; bases outside gene matches: 4. The CDR3 reads CASRTGSYYGYTF. The CDR3 DNA sequence: TGTGCCAGCAGGACAGGGTCTTACTATGGCTACACCTTC.

This clone counts as medium-sized. This same CDR3 is encoded by further DNA sequences in the sample. The chain recombines TRBV7-9 with TRBJ2-1; unclear D gene. The CDR3 consists of 16 residues. V lost 5 bases to trimming and J lost 7 bases, with 21 bases between them. In germline, CDR1 is SEHNR, CDR2 FQNEAQ (reference sequence). CDR3 nucleotides: TGTGCCAGCAGCCCACGTGTGTCACTTGGGAAAAATGAGCAGTTCTTC. Protein: CASSPRVSLGKNEQFF.

V and J are TRBV5-8 and TRBJ2-1, with a weak D call TRBD2 (6 bases). V was trimmed by 0 bases and J by 0 bases, leaving 10 bases between them. Germline assignment: CDR1 SGHTS and CDR2 YDEGEE. This CDR3 is built from 16 residues. CDR3: CASSLVAEFSYNEQFF. For the CDR3, the DNA is TGTGCCAGCAGCTTGGTAGCGGAGTTCTCCTACAATGAGCAGTTCTTC.

The chain employs TRBV7-3 and TRBJ2-1; 8 bases align to TRBD2. There are 16 residues in the CDR3. Germline V lookup: CDR1 SGHTA, CDR2 FQGTGA. The V gene end was trimmed by 5 bases and the J gene end by 5 bases; junction bases not matched to a gene: 11. CDR3 residues: CASSLGPGLDNNEQFF. CDR3 sequence (DNA): TGTGCCAGCAGCCTTGGTCCGGGACTAGATAACAATGAGCAGTTCTTC. Based on the CDR3 plus reference TRBV7-3 and TRBJ2-1, the full variable domain is GAGVSQTPSNKVTEKGKYVELRCDPISGHTALYWYRQSLGQGPEFLIYFQGTGAADDSGLPNDRFFAVRPEGSVSTLKIQRTERGDSAVYLCASSLGPGLDNNEQFFGPGTRLTVL.

This CDR3 is CASSPLEGVEGTDTQYF. DNA for the CDR3: TGCGCCAGCAGCCCCCTTGAGGGGGTTGAGGGCACAGATACGCAGTATTTT. This chain links TRBV5-1 with TRBJ2-3; a possible D gene is TRBD1 (6 bases). The length of the CDR3 is 17 residues. Trimming took 4 bases from V and 1 from J, leaving 19 bases between them. The V gene's germline CDR1 is SGHRS and CDR2 YFSETQ.

This chain uses TRBV7-3 with TRBJ2-3, with a possible D match to TRBD2 (5 bases). V lost 5 bases to trimming and J lost 5 bases, with 17 bases between them. The CDR3 sequence is 15 residues long. Germline CDR1 reads SGHTA; CDR2 reads FQGTGA. CDR3 residues: CASSQRGSRLDTQYF. CDR3 DNA: TGTGCCAGCAGCCAACGCGGGTCTAGACTAGATACGCAGTATTTT.

The V and J genes are TRBV6-6 and TRBJ2-2; TRBD2 matches 10 bases. V dropped 2 bases and J dropped 2; count of bases not matched to a gene: 2. Germline-derived CDR1 and CDR2 are MNHNY and SVGAGI (reference sequence). This CDR3 is built from 16 residues. The CDR3 sequence is CASSYVLAGNTGELFF. CDR3 bases: TGTGCCAGCAGTTACGTACTAGCGGGAAACACCGGGGAGCTGTTTTTT.

The rearrangement uses TRBV11-3 and TRBJ2-4; the D is unclear. The germline CDR1 and CDR2 sequences are SGHNT and YENEEA. Trimming removed 5 bases at V and 16 bases at J, with 21 bases between. There are 13 residues in the CDR3. CDR3 nucleotides: TGTGCCAGCAGCCCCCCTGCCGGATCTAATTATTACTTC. It translates to CASSPPAGSNYYF.

The rearrangement links TRBV4-1 to TRBJ2-7; a weak D match, TRBD2 (5 bases). Germline-derived CDR1 and CDR2 are MGHRA and YSYEKL. Trimming took 1 base from V and 7 from J, leaving 5 bases between them. The CDR3 has 11 residues. CDR3 DNA sequence: TGCGCCAGCAGCCAAGCGGGAGAGCAGTACTTC. Translation gives CASSQAGEQYF.

The chain carries TRBV5-5 and TRBJ1-1; weak D call: TRBD1 (5 bases). CDR3 length: 14 residues. The germline V gene encodes CDR1 SGHKS and CDR2 YYEKEE (reference sequence). V was cut by 5 bases and J by 1 base, with 12 bases left in between. DNA for the CDR3: TGTGCCAGCAGAACCGGGACCGCGAACACTGAAGCTTTCTTT. Its translation is CASRTGTANTEAFF.

The rearrangement links TRBV28 to TRBJ1-4; TRBD1 might be the D (5 bases). The CDR3 runs 14 residues. Germline CDR1 is MDHEN and CDR2 is SYDVKM. The germline V and J ends were trimmed by 2 bases and 8 bases, with 12 bases remaining between them. CDR3 loop: CASSLGGEGEKLFF. CDR3 DNA: TGTGCCAGCAGTTTAGGGGGAGAGGGGGAAAAACTGTTTTTT.